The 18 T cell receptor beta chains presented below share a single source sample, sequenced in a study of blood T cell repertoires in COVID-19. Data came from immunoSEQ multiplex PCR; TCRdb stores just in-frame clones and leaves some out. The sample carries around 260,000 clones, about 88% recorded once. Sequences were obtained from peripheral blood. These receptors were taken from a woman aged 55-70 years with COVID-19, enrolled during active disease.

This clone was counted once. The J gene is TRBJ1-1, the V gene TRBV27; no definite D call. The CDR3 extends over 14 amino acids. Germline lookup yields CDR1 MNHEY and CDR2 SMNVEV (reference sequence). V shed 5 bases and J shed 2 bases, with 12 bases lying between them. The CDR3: CASSVRVTNTEAFF. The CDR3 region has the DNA TGTGCCAGCAGTGTCCGGGTAACCAACACTGAAGCTTTCTTT.

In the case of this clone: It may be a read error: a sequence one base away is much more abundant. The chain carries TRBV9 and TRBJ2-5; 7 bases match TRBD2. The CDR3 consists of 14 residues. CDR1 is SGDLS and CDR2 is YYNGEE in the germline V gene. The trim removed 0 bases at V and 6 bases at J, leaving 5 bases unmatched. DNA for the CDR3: TGTGCCAGCAGCGTAGCGGGAGGTCGTAAGACCCAGTACTTC. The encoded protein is CASSVAGGRKTQYF.

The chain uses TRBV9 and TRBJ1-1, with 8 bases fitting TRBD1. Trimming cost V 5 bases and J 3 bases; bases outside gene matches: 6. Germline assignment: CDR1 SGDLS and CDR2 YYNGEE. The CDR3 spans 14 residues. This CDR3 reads CASSHRGGHTEAFF. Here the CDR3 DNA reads TGTGCCAGCAGTCACAGGGGGGGACACACTGAAGCTTTCTTT.

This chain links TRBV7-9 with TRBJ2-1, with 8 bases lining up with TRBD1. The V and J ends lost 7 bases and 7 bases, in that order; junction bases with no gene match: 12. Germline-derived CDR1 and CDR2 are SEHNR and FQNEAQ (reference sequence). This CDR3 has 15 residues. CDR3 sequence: CASNRRTGTTNEQFF. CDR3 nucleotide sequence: TGTGCCAGCAACCGACGGACAGGGACGACGAATGAGCAGTTCTTC.

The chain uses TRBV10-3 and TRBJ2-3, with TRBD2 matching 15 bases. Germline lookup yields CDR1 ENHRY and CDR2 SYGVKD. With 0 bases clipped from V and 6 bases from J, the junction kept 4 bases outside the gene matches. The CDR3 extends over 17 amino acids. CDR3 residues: CAISESGLAGGGDTQYF. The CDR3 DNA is TGTGCCATCAGTGAGTCGGGACTAGCGGGAGGAGGGGATACGCAGTATTTT.

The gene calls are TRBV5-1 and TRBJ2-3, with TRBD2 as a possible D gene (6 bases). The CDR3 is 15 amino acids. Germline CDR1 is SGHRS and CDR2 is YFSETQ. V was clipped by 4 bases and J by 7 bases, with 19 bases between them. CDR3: CASSARDAGIHTQYF. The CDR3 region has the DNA TGCGCCAGCAGCGCGCGGGACGCGGGAATACATACGCAGTATTTT.

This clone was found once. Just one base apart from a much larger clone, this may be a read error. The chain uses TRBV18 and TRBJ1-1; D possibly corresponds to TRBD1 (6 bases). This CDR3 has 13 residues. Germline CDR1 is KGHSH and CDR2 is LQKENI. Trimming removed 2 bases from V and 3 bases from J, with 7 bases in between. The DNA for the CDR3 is TGTGCCAGCTCACCAAGGACAGACACTGAAGCTTTCTTT. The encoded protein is CASSPRTDTEAFF.

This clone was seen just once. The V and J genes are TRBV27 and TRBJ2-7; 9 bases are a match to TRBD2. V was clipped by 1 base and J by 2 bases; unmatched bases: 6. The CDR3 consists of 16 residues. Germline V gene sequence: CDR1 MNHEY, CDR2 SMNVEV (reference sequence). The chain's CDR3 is CASSLFFAGGTYEQYF. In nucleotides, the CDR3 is TGTGCCAGCAGTTTATTTTTTGCGGGAGGGACCTACGAGCAGTACTTC.

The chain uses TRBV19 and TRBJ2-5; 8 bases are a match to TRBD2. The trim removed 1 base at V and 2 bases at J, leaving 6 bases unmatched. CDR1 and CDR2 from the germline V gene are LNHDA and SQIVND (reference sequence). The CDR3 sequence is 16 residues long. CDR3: CASSIVGSGVQETQYF. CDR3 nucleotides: TGTGCCAGTAGTATAGTTGGTAGCGGGGTACAAGAGACCCAGTACTTC.

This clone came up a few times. The CDR3 protein is CASSITVRTDTQYF. In nucleotides, the CDR3 is TGTGCCAGTAGTATCACAGTGCGCACAGATACGCAGTATTTT. The chain links TRBV19 to TRBJ2-3; D is undetermined. The CDR3 covers 14 residues. The germline V and J ends were trimmed by 3 bases and 1 base, with 8 bases remaining between them. Germline CDR1 reads LNHDA; CDR2 reads SQIVND (reference sequence).

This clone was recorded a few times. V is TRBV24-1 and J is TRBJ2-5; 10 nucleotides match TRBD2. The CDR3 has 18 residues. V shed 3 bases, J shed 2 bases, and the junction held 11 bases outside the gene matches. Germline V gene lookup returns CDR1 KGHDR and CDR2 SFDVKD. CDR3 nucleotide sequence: TGTGCCACCAGTGATCCGGCGTCTAGCGGGAGATATCAAGAGACCCAGTACTTC. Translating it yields CATSDPASSGRYQETQYF.

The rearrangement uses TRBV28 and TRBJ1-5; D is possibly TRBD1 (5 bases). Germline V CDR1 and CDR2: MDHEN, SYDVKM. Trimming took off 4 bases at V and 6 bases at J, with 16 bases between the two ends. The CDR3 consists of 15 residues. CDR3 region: CASSSPGGRGQPQHF. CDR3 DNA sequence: TGTGCCAGCAGTTCCCCCGGGGGTAGAGGTCAGCCCCAGCATTTT.

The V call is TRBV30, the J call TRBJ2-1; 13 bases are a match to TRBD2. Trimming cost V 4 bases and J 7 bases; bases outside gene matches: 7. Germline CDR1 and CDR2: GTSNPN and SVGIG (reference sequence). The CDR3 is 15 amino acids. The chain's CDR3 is CAWIFGTSGKNEQFF. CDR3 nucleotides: TGTGCCTGGATTTTCGGGACTAGCGGGAAAAATGAGCAGTTCTTC. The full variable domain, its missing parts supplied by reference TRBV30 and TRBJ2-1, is SQTIHQWPATLVQPVGSPLSLECTVEGTSNPNLYWYRQAAGRGLQLLFYSVGIGQISSEVPQNLSASRPQDRQFILSSKKLLLSDSGFYLCAWIFGTSGKNEQFFGPGTRLTVL.

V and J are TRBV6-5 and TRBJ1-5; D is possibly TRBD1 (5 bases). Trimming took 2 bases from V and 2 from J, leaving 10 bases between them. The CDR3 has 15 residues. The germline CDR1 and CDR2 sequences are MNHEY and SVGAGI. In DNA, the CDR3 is TGTGCCAGCAGTTACACGGGGGGAGGCAATCAGCCCCAGCATTTT. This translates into CASSYTGGGNQPQHF.

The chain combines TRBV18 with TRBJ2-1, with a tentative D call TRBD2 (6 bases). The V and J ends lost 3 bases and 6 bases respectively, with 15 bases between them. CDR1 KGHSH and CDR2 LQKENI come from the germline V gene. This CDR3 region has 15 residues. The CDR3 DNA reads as TGTGCCAGCTCACCGGGACTTAAGGTCTCCAATGAGCAGTTCTTC. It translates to CASSPGLKVSNEQFF. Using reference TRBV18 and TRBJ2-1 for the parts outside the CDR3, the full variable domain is NAGVMQNPRHLVRRRGQEARLRCSPMKGHSHVYWYRQLPEEGLKFMVYLQKENIIDESGMPKERFSAEFPKEGPSILRIQQVVRGDSAAYFCASSPGLKVSNEQFFGPGTRLTVL.

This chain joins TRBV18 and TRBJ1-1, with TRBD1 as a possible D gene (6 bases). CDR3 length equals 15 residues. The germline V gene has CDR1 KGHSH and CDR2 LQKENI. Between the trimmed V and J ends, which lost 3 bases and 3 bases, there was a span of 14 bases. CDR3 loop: CASSPVTGTHTEAFF. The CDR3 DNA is TGTGCCAGCTCACCGGTTACAGGGACGCACACTGAAGCTTTCTTT.

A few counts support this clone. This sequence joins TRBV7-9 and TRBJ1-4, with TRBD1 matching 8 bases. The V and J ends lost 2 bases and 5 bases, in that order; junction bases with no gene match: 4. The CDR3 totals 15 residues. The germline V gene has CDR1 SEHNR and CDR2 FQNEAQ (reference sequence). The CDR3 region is CASSLSTGGNEKLFF. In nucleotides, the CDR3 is TGTGCCAGCAGCTTATCTACAGGGGGGAATGAAAAACTGTTTTTT.

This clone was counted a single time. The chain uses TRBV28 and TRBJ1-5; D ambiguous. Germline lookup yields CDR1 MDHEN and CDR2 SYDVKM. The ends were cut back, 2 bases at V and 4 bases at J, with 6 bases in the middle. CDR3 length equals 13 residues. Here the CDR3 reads CASSLNINQPQHF. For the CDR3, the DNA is TGTGCCAGCAGTTTAAACATAAATCAGCCCCAGCATTTT.